These T cell receptor beta chains were read from a single sample in a study of early T cells in non-severe SARS-CoV-2 infection. TCRdb recomputed calls from the 5' RACE reads with MiXCR, one row per CDR3 protein. The table lists over 55,000 distinct CDR3 sequences, approximately 12% of them singletons. Sequencing used whole blood. The receptors originated from an adult who was a healthcare worker with PCR-confirmed SARS-CoV-2 infection or an uninfected control (not recorded which). The conserved cysteine and the conserved F or W are not part of the CDR3 here. The D gene is left open where the match is weak. Rows may omit the clone size; those that give it use once, few, many or a size class.

j_call,v_call,clone_size,d_call,cdr3_aa
TRBJ2-2,TRBV5-4,many,TRBD2,ASSRTSGRVGELF
TRBJ2-4,TRBV28,many,.,ASSPGGSEAKNIQY
TRBJ2-7,TRBV6-6,many,.,ASRSIRGSYEQY
TRBJ2-1,TRBV12-3/TRBV12-4,many,.,ASSYTGTEGF
TRBJ2-7,TRBV29-1,.,.,SVGQRRASYEQY
TRBJ2-5,TRBV10-1,many,TRBD1,ASSDSETGAQETQY
TRBJ2-2,TRBV20-1,many,.,SARDMNTGELF
TRBJ1-2,TRBV7-9,few,.,ASSLYTRLDYGYT
TRBJ2-3,TRBV6-2/TRBV6-3,many,.,ASSYSRDTSTDTQY
TRBJ2-5,TRBV19,many,.,ASSTLGADSKQETQY
TRBJ2-7,TRBV11-2,few,.,ASGRGQAYEQY
TRBJ2-3,TRBV4-3,many,.,ASSRNRDRNTDTQY
TRBJ1-2,TRBV12-3/TRBV12-4,many,TRBD1,ASRREAGGDGYT
TRBJ1-1,TRBV28,many,.,ASKKGAGVGF
TRBJ1-5,TRBV6-6,few,.,ASSYGAGNLNQPQH
TRBJ1-2,TRBV6-2/TRBV6-3,many,.,ASSSPGYGYT
TRBJ2-1,TRBV11-2,many,TRBD2,ASRIAGSDEQF
TRBJ1-4,TRBV2,many,TRBD1,ASSYTGDNEKLF
TRBJ2-6,TRBV6-5,many,TRBD1,ASSPGTGSSGANVLT
TRBJ2-6,TRBV6-5,.,.,ASSVTGSGANVLT
TRBJ1-1,TRBV2,many,.,ASGSQRYTEAF
TRBJ2-3,TRBV14,many,TRBD2,ASSQGTSGRADTQY
TRBJ1-5,TRBV7-9,many,.,ASSFGSTQPQH
TRBJ1-2,TRBV13,many,.,ASSLIREARGYT
TRBJ2-3,TRBV27,many,.,ASSLSVSQTQY
TRBJ2-7,TRBV27,many,.,ASLGTETYEQY
TRBJ2-3,TRBV7-9,.,.,ASSFQGSITDTQY
TRBJ2-7,TRBV7-2,many,TRBD1,ASSPGDRTREQY
TRBJ2-3,TRBV29-1,.,.,SVEVDADTQY
TRBJ2-5,TRBV9,many,.,ASSVGFQGQETQY
TRBJ2-7,TRBV23-1,many,TRBD2,ASSQSKPGGVSGSPHEQY
TRBJ2-3,TRBV29-1,many,.,SVEKGHTDTQY
TRBJ2-3,TRBV6-4,.,TRBD2,ASSDSTSGGADTQY
TRBJ2-7,TRBV7-2,many,.,ASSFSPGYEQY
TRBJ1-1,TRBV10-3,few,TRBD1,AIRGQAMNTEAF
TRBJ2-1,TRBV5-4,.,TRBD2,ASSARAGSSYNEQF
TRBJ1-2,TRBV25-1,many,.,ASRYPGSLGGYT
TRBJ2-5,TRBV6-5,.,.,ASSYLETQY
TRBJ2-1,TRBV4-3,many,.,ASSQEPLSLGFSYNEQF
TRBJ2-1,TRBV28,few,.,ASSFFNEQF
TRBJ1-4,TRBV28,many,.,ASSLSQSEKLF
TRBJ2-2,TRBV6-2/TRBV6-3,many,TRBD1,ASSPRDRGAGELF
TRBJ2-7,TRBV10-2,.,.,ASSRQAGYEQY
TRBJ2-1,TRBV7-2,.,.,ASSFQGPPENEQF
TRBJ1-2,TRBV20-1,.,.,SARDETDRGYT
TRBJ2-5,TRBV29-1,many,TRBD2,SVSGLAGGETQY
TRBJ2-5,TRBV11-2,many,.,ASSQGRETQY
TRBJ1-1,TRBV9,.,TRBD1,ASRPGGTDTEAF
TRBJ1-2,TRBV9,many,.,ASSFSTGRGIYGYT